What follows is one T cell receptor (beta chain) and its context. The record originates from a study of blood T cell repertoires in COVID-19. Study overall: Samples representing acute and convalescent COVID-19 were sourced from the United States, Italy and Spain. T cells, B-cell-depleted T cells, or PBMCs provided the cDNA or gDNA that served as material.

The CDR3 totals 15 residues. Per germline, CDR1 SGHTA and CDR2 FQGNSA. J lost 9 bases, V lost 3 bases, and 8 bases had no gene match. Original methodology: For nucleated cells, counts were estimated from reference gene primer amplification. Assay used: immunoSEQ multiplex PCR; TCRdb lists only in-frame clones, some missing. D and trimming were read from the DNA, whereas the V and J calls and clone size are those reported in that table. The repertoire includes some 97,000 clones, around four fifths of them detected once, and about an eighth sits in the top ten. The chain recombines TRBV7-2 with TRBJ1-6, with 7 bases aligning to TRBD1. The sequencing input was peripheral blood. The receptor comes from a man between 50 and 59 years old with active or convalescent COVID-19. The CDR3 loop reads CASSLAGGVSSPLHF. CDR3 bases: TGTGCCAGCAGCTTGGCAGGGGGAGTAAGTTCACCCCTCCACTTT.